The clone carrying this T cell receptor beta chain occurred once. This specimen belongs to a study of blood T cell repertoires in COVID-19. Overall study context: Specimens from acute and convalescent COVID-19 originated in the United States, Italy and Spain. Sample material is recorded as cDNA or gDNA derived from T cells, B-cell-depleted T cells, or PBMCs.

V was clipped by 2 bases and J by 7 bases; unmatched bases: 13. Germline V CDR1 and CDR2: SGHDN, FVKESK. The CDR3 loop spans 18 amino acids. In the original analysis: Cell counts per sample came from amplifying reference gene primers. Repertoires were generated with immunoSEQ multiplex PCR, while TCRdb's copy carries only in-frame clones and drops some. That table supplies the V and J calls and clone size; D and trimming were determined from the DNA. Of some 80,000 clones detected, more than 75% appear once; the ten largest clones hold around 20%. The sample comprised peripheral blood. The gene calls are TRBV14 and TRBJ1-4, with TRBD1 matching 10 bases. The source of this sequence is a human donor in a cohort sampled during active COVID-19. The CDR3 DNA reads TGTGCCAGCAGCCAATCCGGGACAGGGGCCATAACGGGTGAAAAACTGTTTTTT. This codes for CASSQSGTGAITGEKLFF.